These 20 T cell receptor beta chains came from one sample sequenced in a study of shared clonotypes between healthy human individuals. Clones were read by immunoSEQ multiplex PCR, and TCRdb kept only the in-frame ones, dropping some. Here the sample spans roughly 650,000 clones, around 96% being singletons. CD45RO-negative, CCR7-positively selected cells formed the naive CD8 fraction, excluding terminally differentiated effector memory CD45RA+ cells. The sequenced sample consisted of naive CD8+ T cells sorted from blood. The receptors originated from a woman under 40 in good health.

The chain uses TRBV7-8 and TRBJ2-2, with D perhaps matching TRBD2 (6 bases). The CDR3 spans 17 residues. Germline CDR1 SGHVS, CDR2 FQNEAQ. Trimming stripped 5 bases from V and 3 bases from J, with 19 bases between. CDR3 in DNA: TGTGCCAGCAGCCAGTATCTGGCGGGGAGCGACACCGGGGAGCTGTTTTTT. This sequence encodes CASSQYLAGSDTGELFF.

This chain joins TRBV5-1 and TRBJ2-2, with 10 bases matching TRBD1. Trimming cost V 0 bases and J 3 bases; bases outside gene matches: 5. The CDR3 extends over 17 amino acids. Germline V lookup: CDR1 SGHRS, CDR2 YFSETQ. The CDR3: CASSLGDRGLYTGELFF. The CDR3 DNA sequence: TGCGCCAGCAGCTTGGGAGACAGGGGGCTTTACACCGGGGAGCTGTTTTTT.

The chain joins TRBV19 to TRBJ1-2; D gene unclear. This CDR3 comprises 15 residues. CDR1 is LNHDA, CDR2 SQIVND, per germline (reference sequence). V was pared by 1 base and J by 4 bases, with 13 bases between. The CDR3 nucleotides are TGTGCCAGTAGTATAGTTTTCGGGGAAGCCTATGGCTACACCTTC. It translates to CASSIVFGEAYGYTF.

The CDR3 DNA reads as TGTGCCAGCAGCTTCGCAGGGGTCTCCTACAATGAGCAGTTCTTC. Protein sequence: CASSFAGVSYNEQFF. The rearrangement joins TRBV7-9 to TRBJ2-1; D is perhaps TRBD1 (6 bases). Trimming took 3 bases from V and 0 from J, leaving 9 bases between them. This CDR3 region has 15 residues. In germline, CDR1 is SEHNR, CDR2 FQNEAQ (reference sequence).

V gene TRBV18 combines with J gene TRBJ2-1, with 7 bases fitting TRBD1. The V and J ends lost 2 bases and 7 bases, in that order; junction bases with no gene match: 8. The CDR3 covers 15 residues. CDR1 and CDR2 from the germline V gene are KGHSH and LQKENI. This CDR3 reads CASSPRQGNVNEQFF. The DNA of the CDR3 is TGTGCCAGCTCACCAAGACAGGGAAATGTTAATGAGCAGTTCTTC.

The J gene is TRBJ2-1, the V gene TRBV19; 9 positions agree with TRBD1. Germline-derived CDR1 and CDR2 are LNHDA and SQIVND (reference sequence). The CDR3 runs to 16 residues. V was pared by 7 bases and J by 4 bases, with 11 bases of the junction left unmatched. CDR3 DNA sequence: TGTGCCAGTACCCCGAACCCGGGACAGGGATACAATGAGCAGTTCTTC. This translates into CASTPNPGQGYNEQFF.

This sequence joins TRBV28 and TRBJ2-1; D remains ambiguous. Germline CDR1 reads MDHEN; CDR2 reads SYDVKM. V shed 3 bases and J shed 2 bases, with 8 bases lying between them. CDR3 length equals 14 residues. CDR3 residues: CASSFLGAYNEQFF. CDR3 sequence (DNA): TGTGCCAGCAGTTTCCTAGGAGCCTACAATGAGCAGTTCTTC.

This chain's CDR3 is CAWSVLGAGEQYF. The CDR3 nucleotides are TGTGCCTGGAGTGTATTGGGGGCAGGAGAGCAGTACTTC. The genes are TRBV30 and TRBJ2-5, with D tentatively TRBD1 (6 bases). CDR1 is GTSNPN and CDR2 is SVGIG in the germline V gene (reference sequence). The CDR3 spans 13 residues. V lost 0 bases and J 11 bases, leaving 16 bases between the germline ends.

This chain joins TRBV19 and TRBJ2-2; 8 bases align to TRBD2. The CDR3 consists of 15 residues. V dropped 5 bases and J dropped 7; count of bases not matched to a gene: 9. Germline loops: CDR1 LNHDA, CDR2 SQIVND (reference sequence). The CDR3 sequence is CASSAREEYGGELFF. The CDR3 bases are TGTGCCAGTAGTGCGCGGGAGGAATACGGCGGGGAGCTGTTTTTT.

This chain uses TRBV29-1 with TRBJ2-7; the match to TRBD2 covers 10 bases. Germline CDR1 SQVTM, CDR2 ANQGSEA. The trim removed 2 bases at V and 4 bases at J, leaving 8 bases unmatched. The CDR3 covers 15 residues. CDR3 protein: CSVETEREGRYEQYF. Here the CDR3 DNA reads TGCAGCGTTGAAACGGAGCGGGAGGGCCGTTACGAGCAGTACTTC.

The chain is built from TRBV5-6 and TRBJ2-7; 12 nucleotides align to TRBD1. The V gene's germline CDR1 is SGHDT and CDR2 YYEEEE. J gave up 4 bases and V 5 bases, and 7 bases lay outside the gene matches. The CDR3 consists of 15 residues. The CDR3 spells CASRVRGQGAYEQYF. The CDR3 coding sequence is TGTGCCAGCAGGGTAAGGGGACAGGGGGCATACGAGCAGTACTTC.

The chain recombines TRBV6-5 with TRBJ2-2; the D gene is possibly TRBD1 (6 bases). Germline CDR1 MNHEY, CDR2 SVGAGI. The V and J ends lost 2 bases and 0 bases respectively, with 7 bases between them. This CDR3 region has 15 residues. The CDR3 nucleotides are TGTGCCAGCAGTTACGGACAGACGAACACCGGGGAGCTGTTTTTT. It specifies CASSYGQTNTGELFF.

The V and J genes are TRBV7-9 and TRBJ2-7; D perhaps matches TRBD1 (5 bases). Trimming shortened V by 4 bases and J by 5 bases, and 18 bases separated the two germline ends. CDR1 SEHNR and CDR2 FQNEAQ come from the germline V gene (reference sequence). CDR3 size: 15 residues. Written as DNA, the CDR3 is TGTGCCAGCAGCTCCCCAGGGATCCTAGGAGACGAGCAGTACTTC. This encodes CASSSPGILGDEQYF.

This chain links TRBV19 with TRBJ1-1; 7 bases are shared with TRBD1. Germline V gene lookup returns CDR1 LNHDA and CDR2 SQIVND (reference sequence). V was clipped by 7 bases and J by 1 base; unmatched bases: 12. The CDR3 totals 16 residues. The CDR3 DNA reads TGTGCCAGTAAACCCCATCAGGGGGGGGCGAACACTGAAGCTTTCTTT. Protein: CASKPHQGGANTEAFF.

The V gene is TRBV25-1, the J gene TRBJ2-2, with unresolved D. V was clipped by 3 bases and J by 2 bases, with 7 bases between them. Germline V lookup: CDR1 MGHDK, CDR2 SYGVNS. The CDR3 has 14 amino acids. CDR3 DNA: TGTGCCAGCAGTGATCGGGCCAACACCGGGGAGCTGTTTTTT. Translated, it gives CASSDRANTGELFF.

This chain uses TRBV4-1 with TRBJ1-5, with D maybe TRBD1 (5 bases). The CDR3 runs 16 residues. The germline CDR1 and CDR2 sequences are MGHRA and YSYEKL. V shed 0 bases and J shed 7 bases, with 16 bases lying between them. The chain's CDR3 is CASSQDSVPGQQPQHF. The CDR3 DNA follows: TGCGCCAGCAGCCAAGATAGCGTCCCAGGGCAACAGCCCCAGCATTTT.

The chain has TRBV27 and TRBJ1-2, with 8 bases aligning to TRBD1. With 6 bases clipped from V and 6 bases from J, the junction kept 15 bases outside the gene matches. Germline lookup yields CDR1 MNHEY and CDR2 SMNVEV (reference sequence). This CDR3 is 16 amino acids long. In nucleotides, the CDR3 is TGTGCCAGCAGCCACGGGCCGACCGGGACAGGAGATGGCTACACCTTC. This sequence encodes CASSHGPTGTGDGYTF.

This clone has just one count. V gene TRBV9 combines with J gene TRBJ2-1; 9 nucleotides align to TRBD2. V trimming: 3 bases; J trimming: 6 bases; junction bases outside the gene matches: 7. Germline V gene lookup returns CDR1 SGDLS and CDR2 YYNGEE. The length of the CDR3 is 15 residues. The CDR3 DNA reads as TGTGCCAGCAGCGCCGGACTAGCGCTAAGCAATGAGCAGTTCTTC. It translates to CASSAGLALSNEQFF.

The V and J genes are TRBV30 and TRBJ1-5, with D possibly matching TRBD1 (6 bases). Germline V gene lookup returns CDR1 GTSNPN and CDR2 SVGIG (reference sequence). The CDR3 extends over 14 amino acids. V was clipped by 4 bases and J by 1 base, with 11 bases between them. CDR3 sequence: CAWTSGESNQPQHF. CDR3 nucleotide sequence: TGTGCCTGGACCTCAGGGGAGAGCAATCAGCCCCAGCATTTT.

The CDR3 nucleotides are TGCGCCAGCAGCCACCTCGTGACTAGCGACCTCTACGAGCAGTACTTC. This translates into CASSHLVTSDLYEQYF. The chain carries TRBV4-1 and TRBJ2-5; 8 nucleotides match TRBD2. Matching the DNA end better, TRBJ2-7 makes the J call doubtful. Germline V gene lookup returns CDR1 MGHRA and CDR2 YSYEKL. The CDR3 extends over 16 amino acids.